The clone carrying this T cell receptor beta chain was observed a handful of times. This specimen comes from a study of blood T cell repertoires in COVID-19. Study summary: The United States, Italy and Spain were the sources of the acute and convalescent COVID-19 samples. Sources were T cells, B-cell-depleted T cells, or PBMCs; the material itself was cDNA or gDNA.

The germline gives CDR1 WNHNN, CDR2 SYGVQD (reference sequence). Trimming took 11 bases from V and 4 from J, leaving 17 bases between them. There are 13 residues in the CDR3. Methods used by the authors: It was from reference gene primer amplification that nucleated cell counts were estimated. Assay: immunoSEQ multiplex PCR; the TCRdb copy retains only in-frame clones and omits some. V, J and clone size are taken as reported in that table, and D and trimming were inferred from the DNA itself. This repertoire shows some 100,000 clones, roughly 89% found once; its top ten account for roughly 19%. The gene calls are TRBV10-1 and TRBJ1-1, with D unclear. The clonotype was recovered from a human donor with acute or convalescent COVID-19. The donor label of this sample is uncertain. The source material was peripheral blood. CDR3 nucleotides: TGCGCCGACCCCTTCCGCGGATTCACTGAAGCTTTCTTT. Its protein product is CADPFRGFTEAFF.